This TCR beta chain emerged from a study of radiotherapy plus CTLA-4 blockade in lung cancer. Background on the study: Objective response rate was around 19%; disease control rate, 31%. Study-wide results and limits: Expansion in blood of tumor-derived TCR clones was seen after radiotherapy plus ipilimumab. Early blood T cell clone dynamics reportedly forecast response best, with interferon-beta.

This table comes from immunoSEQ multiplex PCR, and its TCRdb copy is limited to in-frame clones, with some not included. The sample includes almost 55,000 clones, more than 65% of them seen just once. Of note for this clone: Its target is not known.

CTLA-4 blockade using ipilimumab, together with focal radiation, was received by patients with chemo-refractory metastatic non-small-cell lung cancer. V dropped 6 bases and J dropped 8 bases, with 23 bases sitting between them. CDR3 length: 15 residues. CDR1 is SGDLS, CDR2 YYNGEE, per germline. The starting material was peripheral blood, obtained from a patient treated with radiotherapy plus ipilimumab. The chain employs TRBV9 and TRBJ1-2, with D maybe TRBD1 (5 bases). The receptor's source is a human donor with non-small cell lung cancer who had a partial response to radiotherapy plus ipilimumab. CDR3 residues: CASTPTGRPLSGYTF. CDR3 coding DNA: TGTGCCAGCACCCCAACAGGAAGGCCACTCTCGGGCTACACCTTC. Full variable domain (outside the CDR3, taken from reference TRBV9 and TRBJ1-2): DSGVTQTPKHLITATGQRVTLRCSPRSGDLSVYWYQQSLDQGLQFLIQYYNGEERAKGNILERFSAQQFPDLHSELNLSSLELGDSALYFCASTPTGRPLSGYTFGSGTRLTVV.